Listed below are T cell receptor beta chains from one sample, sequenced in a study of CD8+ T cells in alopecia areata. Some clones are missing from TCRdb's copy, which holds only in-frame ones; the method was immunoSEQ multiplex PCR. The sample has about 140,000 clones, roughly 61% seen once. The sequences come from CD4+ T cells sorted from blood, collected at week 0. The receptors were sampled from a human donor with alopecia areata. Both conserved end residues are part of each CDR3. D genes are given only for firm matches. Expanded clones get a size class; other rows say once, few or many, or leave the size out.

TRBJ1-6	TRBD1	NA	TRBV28	CASHSGGGNSPLHF	TGTGCCAGCCATTCAGGGGGCGGGAATTCACCCCTCCACTTT
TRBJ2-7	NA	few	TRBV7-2	CASSWVRGGYEQYF	TGTGCCAGCAGCTGGGTCAGGGGGGGCTACGAGCAGTACTTC
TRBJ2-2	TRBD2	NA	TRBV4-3	CASSQEWLAGGRTGELFF	TGCGCCAGCAGCCAAGAATGGCTAGCGGGGGGGCGTACCGGGGAGCTGTTTTTT
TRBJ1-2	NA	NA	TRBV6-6	CASSYLPGGEGYTF	TGTGCCAGCAGTTACCTCCCGGGGGGCGAGGGCTACACCTTC
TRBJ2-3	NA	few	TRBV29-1	CSVPSPLLDTQYF	TGCAGCGTCCCCAGCCCGCTTCTGGATACGCAGTATTTT
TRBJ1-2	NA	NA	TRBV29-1	CSVAGDKNYGYTF	TGCAGCGTTGCAGGGGACAAAAACTATGGCTACACCTTC
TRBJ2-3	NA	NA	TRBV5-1	CASSLAGYNTDTQYF	TGCGCCAGCAGCTTGGCGGGCTATAACACAGATACGCAGTATTTT
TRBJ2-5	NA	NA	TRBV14	CASSHLYQETQYF	TGTGCCAGCAGCCACCTCTACCAAGAGACCCAGTACTTC
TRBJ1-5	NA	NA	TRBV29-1	CSVMGVGNQPQHF	TGCAGCGTTATGGGTGTAGGCAATCAGCCCCAGCATTTT
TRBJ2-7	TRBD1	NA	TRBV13	CASSLPTGGMDEQYF	TGTGCCAGCAGCCTTCCGACAGGGGGCATGGACGAGCAGTACTTC
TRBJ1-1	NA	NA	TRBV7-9	CASSLVDTAPEAFF	TGTGCCAGCAGCTTAGTGGACACCGCCCCTGAAGCTTTCTTT
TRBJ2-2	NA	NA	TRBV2	CASRKLGIGELFF	TGTGCCAGCCGTAAACTGGGGATCGGGGAGCTGTTTTTT
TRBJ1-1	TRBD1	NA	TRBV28	CASSPPGTGVEAFF	TGTGCCAGCAGTCCCCCCGGGACAGGGGTTGAAGCTTTCTTT
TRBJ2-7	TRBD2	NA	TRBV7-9	CASSMRTSGLGYF	TGTGCCAGCAGCATGCGGACTAGCGGCTTGGGGTACTTC
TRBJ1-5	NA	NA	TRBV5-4	CASSLAEIDQPQHF	TGTGCCAGCAGCTTGGCCGAGATAGATCAGCCCCAGCATTTT
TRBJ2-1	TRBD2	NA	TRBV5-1	CASSTSSGVANEQFF	TGCGCCAGCAGCACCTCAAGCGGGGTAGCCAATGAGCAGTTCTTC
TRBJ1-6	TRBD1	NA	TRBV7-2	CASSWGQGPSPLHF	TGTGCCAGCAGCTGGGGACAGGGACCTTCACCCCTCCACTTT
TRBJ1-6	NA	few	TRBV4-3	CASSQNPGPYNSPLHF	TGCGCCAGCAGCCAGAATCCAGGGCCATATAATTCACCCCTCCACTTT
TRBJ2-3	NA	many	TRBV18	CASSRMETVKVTDTQYF	TGTGCCAGCTCACGAATGGAGACAGTGAAGGTGACAGATACGCAGTATTTT
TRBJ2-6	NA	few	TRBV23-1	CASSQHRFSGANVLTF	TGCGCCAGCAGTCAGCATCGGTTCTCTGGGGCCAACGTCCTGACTTTC
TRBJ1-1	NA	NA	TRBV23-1	CASSHPDLYTEAFF	TGCGCCAGCAGTCACCCAGACTTGTACACTGAAGCTTTCTTT
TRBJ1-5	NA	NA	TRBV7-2	CASSFRGDQPQHF	TGTGCCAGCAGCTTCCGGGGAGATCAGCCCCAGCATTTT